The following is a T cell receptor beta chain sequence with its context. Its antigen is as yet unknown. The data were obtained in a study of cytomegalovirus exposure and HLA in healthy donors. CDR1 and CDR2 (germline): SGHAT, FQNNGV. The CDR3 contains 14 residues. Trimming removed 2 bases from V and 6 bases from J; junction bases left unmatched: 7. Amplification used 60 Vbeta primers and 13 Jbeta primers. The repertoire was sequenced with immunoSEQ multiplex PCR; TCRdb's copy has only in-frame clones and lacks some. The sample features around 140,000 clones, with approximately 1.5% in its top ten. Study-wide results and caveats: Sequencing had likely introduced a cluster of highly shared sequence variants as an artifact.

This sequence joins TRBV11-2 and TRBJ2-7; 7 bases match TRBD1. Sample: PBMCs. The sequence was obtained from a middle-aged woman in good health and CMV-seronegative. The CDR3 DNA reads as TGTGCCAGCAGCTTACACAGGGGCAAAACCGAGCAGTACGTC. Amino acids: CASSLHRGKTEQYV.